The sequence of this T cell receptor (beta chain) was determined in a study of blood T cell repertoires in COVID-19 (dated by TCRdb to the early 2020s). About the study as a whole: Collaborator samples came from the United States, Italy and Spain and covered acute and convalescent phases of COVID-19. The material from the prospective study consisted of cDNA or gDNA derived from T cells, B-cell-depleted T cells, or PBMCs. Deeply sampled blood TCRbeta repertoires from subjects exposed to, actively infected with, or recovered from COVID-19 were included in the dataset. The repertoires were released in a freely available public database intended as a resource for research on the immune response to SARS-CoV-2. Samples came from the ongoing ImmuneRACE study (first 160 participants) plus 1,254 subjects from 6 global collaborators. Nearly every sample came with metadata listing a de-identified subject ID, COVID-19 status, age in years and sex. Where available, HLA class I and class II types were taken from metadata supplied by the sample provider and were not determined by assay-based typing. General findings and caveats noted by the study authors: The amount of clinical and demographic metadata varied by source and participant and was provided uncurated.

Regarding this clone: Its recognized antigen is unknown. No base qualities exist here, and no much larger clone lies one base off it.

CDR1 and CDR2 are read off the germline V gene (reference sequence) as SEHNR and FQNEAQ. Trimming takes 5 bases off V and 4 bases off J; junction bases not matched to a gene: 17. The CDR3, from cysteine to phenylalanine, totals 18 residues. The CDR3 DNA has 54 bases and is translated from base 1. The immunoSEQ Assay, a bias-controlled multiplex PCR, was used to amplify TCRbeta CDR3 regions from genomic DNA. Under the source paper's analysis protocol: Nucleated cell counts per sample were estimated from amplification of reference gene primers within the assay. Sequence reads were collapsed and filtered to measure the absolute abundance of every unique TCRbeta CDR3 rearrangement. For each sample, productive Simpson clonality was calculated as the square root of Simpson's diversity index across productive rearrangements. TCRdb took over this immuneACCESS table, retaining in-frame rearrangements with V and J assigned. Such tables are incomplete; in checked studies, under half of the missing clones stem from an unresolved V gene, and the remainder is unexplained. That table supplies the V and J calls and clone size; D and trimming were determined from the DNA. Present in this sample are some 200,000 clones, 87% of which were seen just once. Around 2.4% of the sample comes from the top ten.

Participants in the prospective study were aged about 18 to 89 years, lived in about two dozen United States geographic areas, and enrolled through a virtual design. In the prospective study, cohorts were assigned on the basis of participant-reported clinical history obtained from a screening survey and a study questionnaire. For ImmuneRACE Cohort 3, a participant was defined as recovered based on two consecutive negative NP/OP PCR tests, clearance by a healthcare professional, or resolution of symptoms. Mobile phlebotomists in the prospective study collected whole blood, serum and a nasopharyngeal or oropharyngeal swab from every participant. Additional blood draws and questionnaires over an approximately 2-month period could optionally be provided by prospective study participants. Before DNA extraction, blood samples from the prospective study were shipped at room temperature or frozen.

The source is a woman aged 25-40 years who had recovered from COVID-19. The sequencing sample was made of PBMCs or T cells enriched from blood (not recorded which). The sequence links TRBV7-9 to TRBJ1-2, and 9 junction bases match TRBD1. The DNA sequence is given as TGTGCCAGCAGCGCCTCCCCTAGGACAGGGGAACAGAGCTATGGCTACACCTTC. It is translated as CASSASPRTGEQSYGYTF. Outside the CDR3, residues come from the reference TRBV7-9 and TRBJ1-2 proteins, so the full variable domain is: DTGVSQNPRHKITKRGQNVTFRCDPISEHNRLYWYRQTLGQGPEFLTYFQNEAQLEKSRLLSDRFSAERPKGSFSTLEIQRTEQGDSAMYLCASSASPRTGEQSYGYTFGSGTRLTVV.